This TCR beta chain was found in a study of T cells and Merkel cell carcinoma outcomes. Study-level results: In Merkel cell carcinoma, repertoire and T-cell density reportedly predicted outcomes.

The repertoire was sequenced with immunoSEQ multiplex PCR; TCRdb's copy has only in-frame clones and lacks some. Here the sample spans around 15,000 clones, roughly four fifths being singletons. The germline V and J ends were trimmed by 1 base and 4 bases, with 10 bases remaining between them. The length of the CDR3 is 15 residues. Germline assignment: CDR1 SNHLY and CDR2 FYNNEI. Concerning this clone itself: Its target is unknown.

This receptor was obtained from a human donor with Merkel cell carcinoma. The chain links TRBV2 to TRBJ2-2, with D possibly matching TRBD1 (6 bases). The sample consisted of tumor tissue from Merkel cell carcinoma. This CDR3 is CASSEDRARTGELFF. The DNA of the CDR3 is TGTGCCAGCAGTGAAGACAGGGCTCGCACCGGGGAGCTGTTTTTT.